One and the same sample provided the 25 T cell receptor beta chains below, sequenced in a study of cytomegalovirus exposure and HLA in healthy donors (dated by TCRdb to 2015 to 2018). To prepare the library, the immunoSEQ multiplex PCR assay was applied. For the multiplex PCR, a mixture combining 60 forward primers for TCR Vbeta segments and 13 reverse primers for TCR Jbeta segments was used. TCRdb took over this immuneACCESS table, retaining in-frame rearrangements with V and J assigned. Such tables are incomplete; in checked studies, under half of the missing clones stem from an unresolved V gene, and the remainder is unexplained. The sample data list 150,000 to 200,000 clones, and about 80% of these were observed just once. About 3.8% of the sample rests with the top ten. Source material: PBMCs. All receptors come from a woman aged 60-70 years in good health and CMV-seropositive.

This chain uses TRBV27 with TRBJ1-1; D perhaps matches TRBD1 (6 bases). From germline, CDR1 is MNHEY and CDR2 SMNVEV (reference sequence). V shed 5 bases and J shed 11 bases, with 15 bases lying between them. This CDR3 has 12 residues. CDR3 amino acids: CASSPRGQKAFF. In DNA form, the CDR3 reads TGTGCCAGCAGTCCTCGAGGACAGAAGGCTTTCTTT.

V usage is TRBV7-9 and J usage is TRBJ1-6; the D gene is possibly TRBD1 (6 bases). This CDR3 contains 16 residues. Germline CDR1 reads SEHNR; CDR2 reads FQNEAQ (reference sequence). Trimming shortened V by 3 bases and J by 9 bases, and 18 bases separated the two germline ends. The CDR3 spells CASSFQAGRGGSPLHF. CDR3 nucleotide sequence: TGTGCCAGCAGCTTTCAGGCAGGGAGGGGGGGTTCACCCCTCCACTTT.

This clone was picked up one time. In nucleotides, the CDR3 is TGTGCCACCAGCAGAGATCTCATCGGGGGGACTTCCCACGAGCAGTACTTC. Protein product: CATSRDLIGGTSHEQYF. This sequence joins TRBV15 and TRBJ2-7; 7 bases match TRBD2. The CDR3 runs 17 residues. Germline V CDR1 and CDR2: LNHNV, YYDKDF (reference sequence). V was pared by 0 bases and J by 5 bases, with 13 bases of the junction left unmatched.

The V gene is TRBV7-5, the J gene TRBJ2-3; TRBD2 reflects the table's D call only, with no check against the DNA. TRBV7-5 is flagged as a pseudogene. The CDR3 covers 13 residues. CDR3 nucleotides: TGTGCCAGCAGCTCGGGACTACGAGATACGCAGTATTTT. Encoded protein: CASSSGLRDTQYF.

The genes are TRBV5-1 and TRBJ2-2; maybe TRBD2 (5 bases). The CDR3 runs to 13 residues. The ends were cut back, 2 bases at V and 7 bases at J, with 9 bases in the middle. Per germline, CDR1 SGHRS and CDR2 YFSETQ. The CDR3 here is CASSFEGYGELFF. The CDR3 DNA is TGCGCCAGCAGCTTCGAGGGCTACGGGGAGCTGTTTTTT.

This rearrangement joins TRBV6-5 to TRBJ2-3, with D tentatively TRBD1 (6 bases). CDR1 MNHEY and CDR2 SVGAGI come from the germline V gene. The V end was cut by 2 bases, the J end by 2 bases, with 11 bases between. The CDR3 loop spans 15 amino acids. The CDR3 loop is CASSYLTGPTDTQYF. CDR3 bases: TGTGCCAGCAGTTACCTGACAGGTCCCACAGATACGCAGTATTTT.

The DNA for the CDR3 is TGTGCCAGCAGTGGAGCTAGCGGGGGGGCCATCGTGAACAATGAGCAGTTCTTC. Amino acids: CASSGASGGAIVNNEQFF. V usage is TRBV6-4 and J usage is TRBJ2-1; TRBD2 aligns across 12 bases. The CDR3 contains 18 residues. Germline assignment: CDR1 MRHNA and CDR2 SNTAGT. V trimming: 4 bases; J trimming: 5 bases; junction bases outside the gene matches: 12.

The CDR3 loop reads CASSFLGLAGVSYNEQFF. CDR3 DNA sequence: TGTGCCAGCAGTTTTCTTGGACTAGCGGGAGTATCCTACAATGAGCAGTTCTTC. This sequence joins TRBV27 and TRBJ2-1; 13 bases are shared with TRBD2. V was clipped by 3 bases and J by 1 base; unmatched bases: 6. The CDR3 sequence is 18 residues long. Germline V gives CDR1 MNHEY, CDR2 SMNVEV (reference sequence).

In regard to this clone: Germline is not matched at one junction end, which may reflect a read error. V gene TRBV29-1 combines with J gene TRBJ2-4; 10 nucleotides line up with TRBD2. CDR3 length equals 13 residues. Germline V gene data show CDR1 as SQVTM and CDR2 as ANQGSEA. The DNA for the CDR3 is TGCAGCGTCCTTCTAGCGGGGGAAAACAGTCAGTACTTC. Protein sequence: CSVLLAGENSQYF.

This chain uses TRBV7-9 with TRBJ1-3; possibly TRBD1 for D (5 bases). The CDR3 is made up of 16 amino acids. V was pared by 6 bases and J by 0 bases, with 15 bases between. Germline assignment: CDR1 SEHNR and CDR2 FQNEAQ (reference sequence). The CDR3 is CASRSPRADSGNTIYF. CDR3 nucleotide sequence: TGTGCCAGCAGATCACCCAGGGCGGACTCTGGAAACACCATATATTTT.

The gene calls are TRBV7-2 and TRBJ2-3; TRBD2 agrees at 10 bases. Losses at the gene ends were 4 bases for V and 0 bases for J; bases not matched to a gene: 4. Germline-derived CDR1 and CDR2 are SGHTA and FQGNSA. The CDR3 loop spans 16 amino acids. In DNA form, the CDR3 reads TGTGCCAGCAGCTGGCAGCGGGGGGGTAGCACAGATACGCAGTATTTT. It specifies CASSWQRGGSTDTQYF.

The gene calls are TRBV5-4 and TRBJ2-7, with 8 positions matching TRBD2. Germline V lookup: CDR1 SGHNT, CDR2 YYREEE (reference sequence). The CDR3 is 15 amino acids. J gave up 4 bases and V 3 bases, and 9 bases lay outside the gene matches. The CDR3 sequence: CASSWAGGPGYEQYF. CDR3 nucleotides: TGTGCCAGCAGCTGGGCGGGGGGCCCAGGTTACGAGCAGTACTTC.

This clone was observed once. J is TRBJ2-1 and V is TRBV5-8; possibly TRBD1 for D (6 bases). The CDR3 is 14 amino acids. The germline CDR1 and CDR2 sequences are SGHTS and YDEGEE. With 2 bases removed from V and 1 base from J, the gap between germline ends came to 7 bases. CDR3 sequence: CASSLTGSYNEQFF. In DNA, the CDR3 is TGTGCCAGCAGCTTAACAGGGTCCTACAATGAGCAGTTCTTC. The variable domain in full, with the rest retrieved from reference TRBV5-8 and TRBJ2-1, is EAGVTQSPTHLIKTRGQQATLRCSPISGHTSVYWYQQALGLGLQFLLWYDEGEERNRGNFPPRFSGRQFPNYSSELNVNALELEDSALYLCASSLTGSYNEQFFGPGTRLTVL.

This clone was seen more than once but under ten times. V gene TRBV2 combines with J gene TRBJ2-2; D possibly corresponds to TRBD1 (6 bases). V lost 4 bases and J 5 bases, leaving 20 bases between the germline ends. The CDR3 has 17 amino acids. Germline V CDR1 and CDR2: SNHLY, FYNNEI. The chain's CDR3 is CASSVSAIAGETGELFF. The CDR3 bases are TGTGCCAGCAGTGTCTCGGCGATAGCAGGGGAAACCGGGGAGCTGTTTTTT.

V is TRBV7-9 and J is TRBJ2-7; a possible D gene is TRBD1 (5 bases). Per germline, CDR1 SEHNR and CDR2 FQNEAQ (reference sequence). This CDR3 is 12 amino acids long. Trimming stripped 3 bases from V and 4 bases from J, with 7 bases between. The CDR3, as DNA: TGTGCCAGCAGCTTCCAGGGTTACGAGCAGTACTTC. Protein: CASSFQGYEQYF.

The chain carries TRBV5-8 and TRBJ1-1; D unresolved. The CDR3 length is 13 residues. Germline lookup yields CDR1 SGHTS and CDR2 YDEGEE. Trimming removed 1 base at V and 10 bases at J, with 14 bases between. The CDR3 loop reads CASSLYSSMGAFF. CDR3 coding DNA: TGTGCCAGCAGCTTGTACAGTTCCATGGGAGCTTTCTTT.

This clone was counted only a few times. This sequence joins TRBV27 and TRBJ2-5; 7 bases line up with TRBD1. V was pared by 6 bases and J by 1 base, with 2 bases of the junction left unmatched. The CDR3 is 13 residues long. Germline assignment: CDR1 MNHEY and CDR2 SMNVEV (reference sequence). The chain's CDR3 is CASSRDSQETQYF. The CDR3 nucleotides read TGTGCCAGCAGCCGGGACAGCCAAGAGACCCAGTACTTC.

The chain couples TRBV11-2 to TRBJ2-2; 8 positions match TRBD2. CDR1 and CDR2 from the germline V gene are SGHAT and FQNNGV. Trimming removed 5 bases from V and 9 bases from J; junction bases left unmatched: 8. CDR3 size: 14 residues. CDR3 sequence: CASSRSGGGRELFF. CDR3 nucleotide sequence: TGTGCCAGCAGCCGCTCCGGCGGGGGGAGGGAGCTGTTTTTT.

The rearrangement joins TRBV7-2 to TRBJ1-4; 9 positions match TRBD1. The V and J ends lost 1 base and 6 bases, in that order; junction bases with no gene match: 12. This CDR3 has 18 residues. Germline V gene data show CDR1 as SGHTA and CDR2 as FQGNSA. DNA of the CDR3: TGTGCCAGCAGCTTAGAATTTCGCCTGGGACAGGGTCATGAAAAACTGTTTTTT. Its translation: CASSLEFRLGQGHEKLFF.

The chain carries TRBV30 and TRBJ1-6, with no clear D. Germline values: CDR1 GTSNPN, CDR2 SVGIG (reference sequence). Between the trimmed V and J ends, which lost 6 bases and 10 bases, there was a span of 13 bases. The CDR3 is 12 residues long. The CDR3 spells CACRLPGSPLHF. The CDR3 coding sequence is TGTGCCTGTAGACTGCCCGGGTCACCCCTCCACTTT.

This chain joins TRBV10-3 and TRBJ2-7, with TRBD1 matching over 10 bases. The V gene end was trimmed by 8 bases and the J gene end by 3 bases; junction bases not matched to a gene: 4. The CDR3 is made up of 13 amino acids. From germline, CDR1 is ENHRY and CDR2 SYGVKD. The CDR3 is CAISGQGNYEQYF. The DNA of the CDR3 is TGTGCCATCTCGGGACAGGGGAACTACGAGCAGTACTTC.

This chain links TRBV2 with TRBJ2-2; no firm D call. Germline V gene lookup returns CDR1 SNHLY and CDR2 FYNNEI. This CDR3 spans 13 amino acids. The V gene lost 7 bases and the J gene lost 6 bases, with 12 bases spanning the gap. CDR3 in DNA: TGTGCCAGCAATCAATTTTCCCCCGGGGAGCTGTTTTTT. Its protein product is CASNQFSPGELFF.

The rearrangement joins TRBV4-1 to TRBJ1-1, with 8 bases lining up with TRBD1. The CDR3 is 16 residues long. J lost 1 base, V lost 1 base, and 5 bases had no gene match. CDR1 MGHRA and CDR2 YSYEKL come from the germline V gene. CDR3 bases: TGCGCCAGCAGCCAAGTGGGACAGGAGACGAACACTGAAGCTTTCTTT. This translates into CASSQVGQETNTEAFF.

The count of this clone is one. This chain connects TRBV25-1 to TRBJ1-2, with 8 bases matching TRBD1. Per the germline V gene, CDR1 is MGHDK and CDR2 is SYGVNS. There are 14 residues in the CDR3. V was clipped by 4 bases and J by 4 bases; unmatched bases: 5. The CDR3 protein is CASSASGTGYGYTF. For the CDR3, the DNA is TGTGCCAGCAGTGCCTCCGGGACAGGCTATGGCTACACCTTC.

The V call is TRBV19, the J call TRBJ2-5; 8 bases are shared with TRBD1. The J call may be in error: the DNA end matches TRBJ2-7 better. Germline assignment: CDR1 LNHDA and CDR2 SQIVND (reference sequence). This CDR3 is built from 16 residues. CDR3 sequence: CASSIESTGVGYEQYF. The CDR3 DNA is TGTGCCAGTAGTATAGAGTCGACAGGGGTTGGCTACGAGCAGTACTTC.